The entry that follows covers one TCR beta chain sequence. CDR3-region Arm-PCR and iRepertoire HTBI primers produced the TCR beta libraries. TCRdb fed the multiplex PCR reads into MiXCR, producing one record per CDR3 protein. This sample carries roughly 610,000 distinct CDR3 sequences, 16% of them seen once, and the ten largest clones take around 19%. This specimen comes from a study of regulatory T cells in long-lasting Graves disease. Time point specified: newly diagnosed GD, antithyroid drugs for less than 3 months. PBMC RNA was the source of the TCR library. V lost 5 bases, J lost 7 bases, and 11 bases stayed unmatched. Germline assignment: CDR1 MDHEN and CDR2 SYDVKM. This CDR3 region has 14 residues. These same records also appear under a second study, on T cells in Graves' hyperthyroidism and ophthalmopathy. From that second work: The model's output predicted ophthalmopathy at a median of approximately 6.5 months prior to onset.

The clonotype comes from a young woman with Graves disease. Sequences were derived from peripheral blood mononuclear cells (PBMCs), sampled at new diagnosis, from a patient treated with antithyroid drugs. The rearrangement joins TRBV28 to TRBJ2-7; 7 bases agree with TRBD1. The CDR3 spells CASSPGDSTGEQYF. In DNA, the CDR3 is TGTGCCAGCAGTCCAGGGGACAGCACGGGGGAGCAGTACTTC.